The 7 T cell receptor beta chains below all came from one sample that was sequenced in a study of low-dose radiotherapy and immunotherapy resistance in tumors. TRAV- and TRBV-specific primers primed first-strand cDNA, covering alpha and beta chains. TCR amplification involved 20 PCR cycles with a constant-region primer and V-primer adapter. In TCRdb, the reads were re-called with MiXCR into one record per CDR3 protein. The table has 80,000 to 95,000 distinct CDR3 sequences, 8% to 10% seen once. Time point meaning: before trial treatment. This material consisted of PBMCs, taken before treatment. These receptors all come from a male donor with prostate cancer.

This clonotype was detected ten times or more. For the CDR3, the DNA is TGTGCCAGCAGTCAAAGACTAGCGGGAGGCCACGAGCAGTACTTC. It encodes CASSQRLAGGHEQYF. V is TRBV28 and J is TRBJ2-7, with 13 nucleotides matching TRBD2. This CDR3 comprises 15 residues. After removal of 5 bases from V and 5 bases from J, the junction contained 6 bases not matched to a gene. The germline V gene encodes CDR1 MDHEN and CDR2 SYDVKM.

Ten or more counts support this clonotype. The chain has TRBV6-2 or TRBV6-3 and TRBJ2-3; 11 bases align to TRBD2. The CDR3 loop spans 19 amino acids. CDR1 and CDR2 from the germline V gene are MNHEY and SVGEGT. The V and J ends lost 6 bases and 0 bases, in that order; junction bases with no gene match: 14. The CDR3 reads CASSPTRLAGLYSTDTQYF. CDR3 DNA sequence: TGTGCCAGCAGCCCTACGAGACTAGCGGGACTATATAGCACAGATACGCAGTATTTT.

This clonotype has a count of ten or more. V gene TRBV29-1 combines with J gene TRBJ2-7; 7 bases map to TRBD1. CDR3 length: 14 amino acids. In germline, CDR1 is SQVTM, CDR2 ANQGSEA. V lost 6 bases to trimming and J lost 6 bases; unmatched junction nucleotides: 14. The CDR3 here is CSVSKTNRGSEQYF. CDR3 DNA: TGCAGCGTGTCCAAGACCAACAGGGGAAGCGAGCAGTACTTC.

This clonotype was observed at least ten times. Germline is not matched at one junction end, which may reflect a read error. V usage is TRBV28 and J usage is TRBJ2-7; D assignment may be TRBD1 or TRBD2 (5 bases each). This CDR3 spans 14 amino acids. CDR1 and CDR2 from the germline V gene are MDHEN and SYDVKM. This chain's CDR3 is CASSEGWDQGPRSF. The DNA of the CDR3 is TGTGCCAGCTCGGAAGGGTGGGACCAGGGTCCCAGGAGCTTC.

This clonotype was detected only a few times. The genes are TRBV7-9 and TRBJ2-3, with 7 bases matching TRBD2. J lost 11 bases, V lost 5 bases, and 7 bases had no gene match. Germline-derived CDR1 and CDR2 are SEHNR and FQNEAQ (reference sequence). CDR3 length: 12 amino acids. The CDR3 is CASSTGLGMQYF. CDR3 in DNA: TGTGCCAGCAGCACCGGACTAGGCATGCAGTATTTT.

This clonotype was counted many times. The chain carries TRBV7-3 and TRBJ2-5, with D perhaps being TRBD1 or TRBD2 (6 bases each). This CDR3 is built from 15 residues. The V end was cut by 5 bases, the J end by 3 bases, with 16 bases between. Per the germline V gene, CDR1 is SGHTA and CDR2 is FQGTGA. CDR3: CASSGGPGRKETQYF. The CDR3 nucleotides read TGTGCCAGCAGCGGGGGCCCGGGGAGGAAAGAGACCCAGTACTTC.

In this sample, this clonotype turned up many times. This rearrangement joins TRBV9 to TRBJ1-1; 9 bases are shared with TRBD1. In germline, CDR1 is SGDLS, CDR2 YYNGEE. The CDR3 is 14 residues long. The V gene end was trimmed by 6 bases and the J gene end by 4 bases; junction bases not matched to a gene: 7. CDR3 protein: CASNRQGVGTEAFF. The CDR3 coding sequence is TGTGCCAGCAATAGACAGGGGGTAGGCACTGAAGCTTTCTTT.